Listed below are T cell receptor beta chains from one sample, sequenced in a study of OX40 agonist ivuxolimab in advanced cancers. Data came from immunoSEQ multiplex PCR; TCRdb stores just in-frame clones and leaves some out. The data contain about 80,000 clones, approximately 92% of them singletons. The sample in question was CD4+ or CD8+ T cells sorted from blood, obtained in a trial of the OX40 agonist ivuxolimab. Receptor source: an adult with an advanced solid tumor such as melanoma, head and neck, liver or kidney cancer. CDR3s include the opening cysteine and the closing phenylalanine or tryptophan. D genes are given only for firm matches. Size values are once, few and many counts, or a class for expanded clones, and some rows have none.

>TRBD2|TRBV20-1|NA|TRBJ2-1
TGCAGTGCTAGCGGGAGGAGTGAGCAGTTCTTC
CSASGRSEQFF
>NA|TRBV20-1|NA|TRBJ2-7
TGCAGTGCTCAGATACAGGGTAGGATCTTC
CSAQIQGRIF
>NA|TRBV6-1|NA|TRBJ2-2
TGTGCCAGCAGTCCGGGACGCGACATCGGGGAGCTGTTTTTT
CASSPGRDIGELFF
>TRBD1|TRBV7-2|NA|TRBJ2-7
TGTGCCAGCAGCCGTAGGACAGGGAAAGCGTACGAGCAGTACTTC
CASSRRTGKAYEQYF
>TRBD2|TRBV4-3|NA|TRBJ2-3
TGCGCCAGCAGCCTCACTAGCGGGAGGGTTGGAGATACGCAGTATTTT
CASSLTSGRVGDTQYF
>NA|TRBV5-1|once|TRBJ2-1
TGCGCCAGCAGCTTGCTGGGATCCTACAATGAGCAGTTCTTC
CASSLLGSYNEQFF
>TRBD2|TRBV5-1|NA|TRBJ2-7
TGCGCCAGCAGCTTGGAGCTAGCGGGCTCCGAGCAGTACTTC
CASSLELAGSEQYF
>TRBD1|TRBV6-5|NA|TRBJ1-3
TGTGCCACAAGGACAGGGACTGGAAACACCATATATTTT
CATRTGTGNTIYF
>NA|TRBV18|NA|TRBJ2-5
TGTGCCAGCTCAGGCGGGACGTACCAAGAGACCCAGTACTTC
CASSGGTYQETQYF
>NA|TRBV6-6|NA|TRBJ2-5
TGTGCCAGCAGTTCCGCAGAGGTGGGGCAAGAGACCCAGTACTTC
CASSSAEVGQETQYF
>TRBD1|TRBV19|once|TRBJ1-5
TGTGCCAGTAGTCCGGGACAGGGAACTTTATATGGCAATCAGCCCCAGCATTTT
CASSPGQGTLYGNQPQHF
>TRBD2|TRBV27|NA|TRBJ2-1
TGTGCCAGTACAGGTTGGACTAGCGGGAGAGCAGGGTGGTTCTTC
CASTGWTSGRAGWFF
>NA|TRBV7-3|NA|TRBJ2-2
TGTGCCAGCAGCGCCACAGGGACCGGGGAGCTGTTTTTT
CASSATGTGELFF
>NA|TRBV7-9|NA|TRBJ1-3
TGTGCCAGCAGCCGTACCCTAACCATATATTTT
CASSRTLTIYF
>TRBD2|TRBV10-3|NA|TRBJ2-3
TGTGCCATCAGTCTTAGCGTCGGGAGGGCGGATACGCAGTATTTT
CAISLSVGRADTQYF
>NA|TRBV27|NA|TRBJ1-4
TGTGCCAGCAGCCCCAGGGTTAATGAAAAACTGTTTTTT
CASSPRVNEKLFF
>NA|TRBV5-1|NA|TRBJ2-5
TGCGCCAGCAGCAACGAAGAGACCCAGTACTTC
CASSNEETQYF
>TRBD2|TRBV11-3|NA|TRBJ2-3
TGTGCCAGCAGTAGGTCGACTAGCGGGAGTAGAGATACGCAGTATTTT
CASSRSTSGSRDTQYF
>NA|TRBV5-8|NA|TRBJ2-7
TGTGCCAGCAGCCGAGGACCTAGCGACGCCTACGAGCAGTACTTC
CASSRGPSDAYEQYF
>TRBD1|TRBV7-9|once|TRBJ2-7
TGTGCCAGCAGCTCCGCAGGGGGAGCCTACGAGCAGTACTTC
CASSSAGGAYEQYF
>NA|TRBV19|NA|TRBJ1-4
TGTGCCAGTAGTCTCTACGCGATGGGGGGGGCGGATGAAAAACTGTTTTTT
CASSLYAMGGADEKLFF
>TRBD2|TRBV7-2|NA|TRBJ2-7
TGTGCCAGCAGCGCAAGGACTAGCGGGAGAAACGAGCAGTACTTC
CASSARTSGRNEQYF
>TRBD1|TRBV28|NA|TRBJ1-1
TGTGCCAGCAGTTCGGGCAGGGGGCCAACTTTCTTT
CASSSGRGPTFF
>NA|TRBV7-9|NA|TRBJ2-1
TGTGCCAGCAGCTTCCTGGGCCGTGGTGAGCAGTTCTTC
CASSFLGRGEQFF
>NA|TRBV11-1|once|TRBJ2-2
TGTGCCAGCAGGACCTCAGGGTTCGCCGGGGAGCTGTTTTTT
CASRTSGFAGELFF
>TRBD2|TRBV5-4|NA|TRBJ2-3
TGTGCCAGCAGCTTCCTAGCGGGATCCACAGATACGCAGTATTTT
CASSFLAGSTDTQYF
>TRBD2|TRBV5-1|NA|TRBJ2-1
TGCGCCAGCAGCCCACAAGCGGGAGCCTACAATGAGCAGTTCTTC
CASSPQAGAYNEQFF
>NA|TRBV10-3|few|TRBJ1-1
TGTGCCATCAGTGAATCCAAATTTGAAGCTTTCTTT
CAISESKFEAFF
>TRBD2|TRBV11-2|NA|TRBJ2-7
TGTGCCAGCAGTACCAGCAGCGGGAGGGCCTCGTACGAGCAGTACTTC
CASSTSSGRASYEQYF
>TRBD1|TRBV28|few|TRBJ1-4
TGTGCCAGCTCCCCAGGGGGTTATGAAAAACTGTTTTTT
CASSPGGYEKLFF